This entry lists 8 T cell receptor beta chains sequenced from one sample in a study of response to subunit inactivated influenza vaccine. MiXCR, run by TCRdb on the RT-PCR reads, gives a single entry per CDR3 protein. The repertoire holds roughly 540,000 distinct CDR3 sequences, with around a quarter as singletons. These data were also filed under a second study, of T cells expressing NK-cell markers. Per that paper: The cDNA for TCR beta came from 5'RACE template switching with UMIs.

The material was CD4+ T cells sorted from PBMCs, obtained 11 to 12 days after vaccination. The receptors here all came from a man over 45 who received an inactivated influenza vaccine.

The V call is TRBV7-6, the J call TRBJ2-7, with TRBD2 matching over 7 bases. CDR3 length equals 14 residues. Germline CDR1 SGHVS, CDR2 FNYEAQ. J lost 4 bases, V lost 1 base, and 4 bases had no gene match. The CDR3 nucleotides are TGTGCCAGCAGCTTAGGGGAGGGACGTTACGAGCAGTACTTC. Protein product: CASSLGEGRYEQYF.

The J gene is TRBJ1-1, the V gene TRBV10-1; 8 bases line up with TRBD1. This CDR3 has 14 residues. CDR1 is WNHNN, CDR2 SYGVQD, per germline (reference sequence). V lost 4 bases to trimming and J lost 5 bases; unmatched junction nucleotides: 6. The CDR3 region has the DNA TGCGCCAGCAGTGTGAAACAGGGGGGGACTGAAGCTTTCTTT. It codes for CASSVKQGGTEAFF.

V and J are TRBV6-1 and TRBJ1-6; D gene ambiguous. The CDR3 is 15 amino acids. Germline values: CDR1 MNHNS, CDR2 SASEGT. The V end lost 6 bases, the J end lost 6 bases, and 15 bases lay between the germline ends. The CDR3, as DNA: TGTGCCAGCAGAACATCCCGGACGGTTAATTCACCCCTCCACTTT. Protein product: CASRTSRTVNSPLHF.

The J gene is TRBJ2-1, the V gene TRBV5-1, with 9 nucleotides matching TRBD2. V lost 2 bases to trimming and J lost 4 bases; unmatched junction nucleotides: 1. Germline V gene data show CDR1 as SGHRS and CDR2 as YFSETQ. The CDR3 has 14 amino acids. The CDR3 reads CASSFLAGYNEQFF. As DNA, the CDR3 is TGCGCCAGCAGCTTTCTAGCGGGGTACAATGAGCAGTTCTTC.

This clonotype was seen repeatedly, ten times or more. This chain uses TRBV5-1 with TRBJ2-5; 10 nucleotides align to TRBD2. The CDR3 has 14 residues. The trim removed 4 bases at V and 5 bases at J, leaving 5 bases unmatched. Germline V gives CDR1 SGHRS, CDR2 YFSETQ. CDR3 DNA: TGCGCCAGCAGCATACTAGCGGGAAGCGAGACCCAGTACTTC. Residues: CASSILAGSETQYF.

This clonotype appeared a few times. This chain joins TRBV7-2 and TRBJ2-1; D unclear. CDR1 and CDR2 from the germline V gene are SGHTA and FQGNSA. The V end lost 2 bases, the J end lost 0 bases, and 11 bases lay between the germline ends. The CDR3 loop spans 16 amino acids. In DNA form, the CDR3 reads TGTGCCAGCAGCTTAAGTAGGTTTAGCTCCTACAATGAGCAGTTCTTC. Its translation is CASSLSRFSSYNEQFF.

The V call is TRBV7-2, the J call TRBJ2-1, with 7 positions matching TRBD1. V lost 1 base, J lost 5 bases, and 11 bases stayed unmatched. The CDR3 contains 17 residues. CDR1 is SGHTA, CDR2 FQGNSA, per germline. CDR3 nucleotides: TGTGCCAGCAGCTTAGTGCGTAGGGGGCGGATGAACAATGAGCAGTTCTTC. This sequence encodes CASSLVRRGRMNNEQFF.

The chain is built from TRBV11-1 and TRBJ2-7, with 10 positions matching TRBD1. The V segment lost 0 bases and the J segment 3 bases; nucleotides outside the gene matches: 17. This CDR3 spans 20 amino acids. In germline, CDR1 is SGHAT, CDR2 FQDESV (reference sequence). CDR3 sequence (DNA): TGTGCCAGCAGCTTAGCGCTAGTCCCCCCGCGGACAGGGGGTGACTACGAGCAGTACTTC. It translates to CASSLALVPPRTGGDYEQYF.